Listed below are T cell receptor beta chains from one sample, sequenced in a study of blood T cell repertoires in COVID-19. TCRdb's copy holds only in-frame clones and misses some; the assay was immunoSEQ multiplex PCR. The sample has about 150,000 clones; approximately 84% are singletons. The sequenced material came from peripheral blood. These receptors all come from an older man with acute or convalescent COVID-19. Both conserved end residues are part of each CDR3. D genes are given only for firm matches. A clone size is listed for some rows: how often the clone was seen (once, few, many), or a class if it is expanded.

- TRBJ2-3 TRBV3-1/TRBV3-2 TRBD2 CASSLRLAGLGTSTDTQYF TGTGCCAGCAGCCTCAGACTAGCGGGCCTGGGGACTAGCACAGATACGCAGTATTTT
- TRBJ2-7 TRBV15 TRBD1 CATSFDRGPYEQYF TGTGCCACCAGCTTCGACAGGGGACCCTACGAGCAGTACTTC
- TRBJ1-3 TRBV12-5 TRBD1 CASGDHGQAGNTIYF TGTGCTAGTGGTGACCATGGACAGGCTGGAAACACCATATATTTT
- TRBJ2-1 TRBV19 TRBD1 CASKSGTGYNEQFF TGTGCCAGTAAATCCGGGACAGGGTACAATGAGCAGTTCTTC
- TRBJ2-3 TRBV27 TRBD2 CASSSRGASYTDTQYF TGTGCCAGCAGTTCGCGGGGGGCCTCCTACACAGATACGCAGTATTTT
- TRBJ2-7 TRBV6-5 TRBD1 CASVGQLGEQYF TGTGCCAGCGTGGGACAGCTCGGGGAGCAGTACTTC
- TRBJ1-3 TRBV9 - CASSVADFTLYRASGNTIYF TGTGCCAGCAGCGTAGCTGATTTTACCCTTTACAGGGCCTCTGGAAACACCATATATTTT
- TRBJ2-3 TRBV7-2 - CASTPGGAADTQYF TGTGCCAGCACTCCCGGAGGGGCGGCGGATACGCAGTATTTT
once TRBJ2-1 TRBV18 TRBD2 CASSLIAGVDREQFF TGTGCCAGCTCACTAATAGCGGGAGTCGATCGTGAGCAGTTCTTC
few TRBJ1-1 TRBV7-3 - CASSLGGSTEAFF TGTGCCAGCAGCTTGGGGGGAAGCACTGAAGCTTTCTTT
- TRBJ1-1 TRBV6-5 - CASLRNLNTEAFF TGTGCCAGCCTGCGGAATTTGAACACTGAAGCTTTCTTT
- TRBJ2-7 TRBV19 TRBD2 CASSIEVWTSGIYEQYF TGTGCCAGTAGTATAGAGGTCTGGACTAGCGGAATCTACGAGCAGTACTTC
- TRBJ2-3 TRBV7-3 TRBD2 CASSLWSSGGLGGGTQYF TGTGCCAGCAGCTTATGGTCTAGCGGGGGCCTCGGGGGAGGTACGCAGTATTTT
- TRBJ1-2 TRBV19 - CASSISGVGYGYTF TGTGCCAGTAGTATTTCCGGGGTCGGCTATGGCTACACCTTC
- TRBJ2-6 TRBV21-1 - CASSKEFETCSGANVLTF TGTGCCAGCAGCAAAGAATTTGAGACATGCTCTGGGGCCAACGTCCTGACTTTC
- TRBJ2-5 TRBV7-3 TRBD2 CASSLGPPTSGQETQYF TGTGCCAGCAGCTTAGGGCCTCCGACTAGCGGACAAGAGACCCAGTACTTC
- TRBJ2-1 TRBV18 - CASSPQGARDEQFF TGTGCCAGCTCGCCTCAAGGGGCTCGGGATGAGCAGTTCTTC
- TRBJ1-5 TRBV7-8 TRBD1 CASSSPGQDHYSNQPQHF TGTGCCAGCAGCTCACCGGGACAGGATCATTATAGCAATCAGCCCCAGCATTTT
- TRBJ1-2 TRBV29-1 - CSVRRGGPTLVYGYTF TGCAGCGTTCGGAGAGGAGGTCCCACTCTGGTCTATGGCTACACCTTC
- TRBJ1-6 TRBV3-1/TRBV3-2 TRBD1 CASSQFLLTGTGNSPLHF TGTGCCAGCAGCCAATTCCTACTGACAGGGACAGGCAATTCACCCCTCCACTTT
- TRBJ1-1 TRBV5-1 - CASSPIENTEAFF TGCGCCAGCAGCCCTATCGAGAACACTGAAGCTTTCTTT
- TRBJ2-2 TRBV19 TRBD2 CASSIWASGRSGELFF TGTGCCAGTAGTATTTGGGCTAGCGGGAGGAGCGGGGAGCTGTTTTTT
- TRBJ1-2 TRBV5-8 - CASRSYYGYTF TGTGCCAGCAGATCGTACTATGGCTACACCTTC
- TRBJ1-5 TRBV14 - CASSQGSGGREPQHF TGTGCCAGCAGCCAAGGGAGCGGGGGCCGGGAGCCCCAGCATTTT
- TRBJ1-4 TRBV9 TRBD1 CASRGTGDEKLFF TGTGCCAGCAGAGGGACAGGGGACGAAAAACTGTTTTTT
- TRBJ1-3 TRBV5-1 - CASSLDNRAMLSGNTIYF TGCGCCAGCAGCTTGGACAACAGGGCTATGCTCTCTGGAAACACCATATATTTT